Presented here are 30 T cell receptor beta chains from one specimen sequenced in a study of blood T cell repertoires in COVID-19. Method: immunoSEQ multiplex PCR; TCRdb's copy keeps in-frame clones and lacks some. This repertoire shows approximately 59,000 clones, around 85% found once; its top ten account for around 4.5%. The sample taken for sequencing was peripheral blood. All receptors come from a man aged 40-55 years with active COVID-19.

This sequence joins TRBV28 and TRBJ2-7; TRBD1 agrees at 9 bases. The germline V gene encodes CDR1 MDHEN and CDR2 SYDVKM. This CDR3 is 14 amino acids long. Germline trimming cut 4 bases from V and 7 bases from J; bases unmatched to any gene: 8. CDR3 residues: CASSSPGTGREQYF. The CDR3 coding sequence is TGTGCCAGCAGTTCTCCCGGGACAGGGAGGGAGCAGTACTTC.

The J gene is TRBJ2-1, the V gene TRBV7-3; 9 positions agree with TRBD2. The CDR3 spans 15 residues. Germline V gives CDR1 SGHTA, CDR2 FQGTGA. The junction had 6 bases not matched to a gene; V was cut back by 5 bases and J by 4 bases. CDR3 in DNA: TGTGCCAGCAGCCGGAGACTAGCGGATTACAATGAGCAGTTCTTC. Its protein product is CASSRRLADYNEQFF.

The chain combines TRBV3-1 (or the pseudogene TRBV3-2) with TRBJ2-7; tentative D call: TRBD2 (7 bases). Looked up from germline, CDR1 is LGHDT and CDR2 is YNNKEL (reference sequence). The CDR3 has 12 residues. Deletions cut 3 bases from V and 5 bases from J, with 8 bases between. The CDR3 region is CASSHGGHEQYF. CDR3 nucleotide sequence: TGTGCCAGCAGCCACGGGGGGCACGAGCAGTACTTC.

For the CDR3, the DNA is TGTGCCAGCAGCTTGGTCACAGGGTCAGAGACCCAGTACTTC. It yields the protein CASSLVTGSETQYF. J is TRBJ2-5 and V is TRBV5-4; tentative D call: TRBD1 (6 bases). Germline values: CDR1 SGHNT, CDR2 YYREEE (reference sequence). V lost 0 bases, J lost 4 bases, and 10 bases lay in between. The CDR3 runs to 14 residues. Supplemented by reference TRBV5-4 and TRBJ2-5, the full variable domain reads ETGVTQSPTHLIKTRGQQVTLRCSSQSGHNTVSWYQQALGQGPQFIFQYYREEENGRGNFPPRFSGLQFPNYSSELNVNALELDDSALYLCASSLVTGSETQYFGPGTRLLVL.

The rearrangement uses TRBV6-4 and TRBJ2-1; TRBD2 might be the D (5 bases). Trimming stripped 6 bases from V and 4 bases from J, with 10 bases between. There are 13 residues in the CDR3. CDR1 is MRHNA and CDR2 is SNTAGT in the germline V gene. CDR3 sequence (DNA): TGTGCCAGCAGCCCGGACTTGTACAATGAGCAGTTCTTC. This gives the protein CASSPDLYNEQFF.

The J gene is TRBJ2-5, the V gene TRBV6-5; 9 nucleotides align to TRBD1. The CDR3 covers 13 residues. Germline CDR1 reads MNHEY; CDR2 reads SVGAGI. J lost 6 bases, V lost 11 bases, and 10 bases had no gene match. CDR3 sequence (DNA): TGTGCCGGGACGGGACAGGGTTTAAAGACCCAGTACTTC. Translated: CAGTGQGLKTQYF.

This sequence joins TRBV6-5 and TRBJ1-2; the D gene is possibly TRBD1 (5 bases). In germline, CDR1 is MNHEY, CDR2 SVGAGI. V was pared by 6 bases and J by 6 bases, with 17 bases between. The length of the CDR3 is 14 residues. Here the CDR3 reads CASRATVGLDGYTF. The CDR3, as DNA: TGTGCCAGCAGGGCAACGGTGGGGCTTGATGGCTACACCTTC.

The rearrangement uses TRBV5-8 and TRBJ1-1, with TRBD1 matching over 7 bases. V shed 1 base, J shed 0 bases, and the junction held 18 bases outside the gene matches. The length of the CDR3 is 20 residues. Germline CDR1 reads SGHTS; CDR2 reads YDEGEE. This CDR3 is CASSLYGRDSLYTLNTEAFF. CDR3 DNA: TGTGCCAGCAGCTTGTATGGACGGGACAGCCTATATACCTTGAACACTGAAGCTTTCTTT.

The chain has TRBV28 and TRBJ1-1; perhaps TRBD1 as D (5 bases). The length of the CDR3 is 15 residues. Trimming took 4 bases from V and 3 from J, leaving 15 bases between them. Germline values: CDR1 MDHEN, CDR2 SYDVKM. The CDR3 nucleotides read TGTGCCAGCAGTTCCTCAGGAGGGGCATACACTGAAGCTTTCTTT. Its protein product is CASSSSGGAYTEAFF.

CDR3 DNA sequence: TGTGCCAGCAGTTTTTCCCCAGACACCTTCTACAATGAGCAGTTCTTC. This sequence encodes CASSFSPDTFYNEQFF. V is TRBV28 and J is TRBJ2-1; D call uncertain. The length of the CDR3 is 16 residues. V was shortened by 3 bases and J by 3 bases, with 15 bases between the two germline ends. Germline CDR1 is MDHEN and CDR2 is SYDVKM.

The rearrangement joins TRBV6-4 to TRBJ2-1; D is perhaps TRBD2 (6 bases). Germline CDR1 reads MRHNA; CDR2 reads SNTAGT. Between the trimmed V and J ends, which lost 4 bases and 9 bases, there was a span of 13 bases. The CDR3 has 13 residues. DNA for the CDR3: TGTGCCAGCAGTGCTCGGGCTAGCGCTGAGCAGTTCTTC. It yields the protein CASSARASAEQFF.

DNA of the CDR3: TGTGCCAGCAGAGGACAGGGGAGTTCACCCCTCCACTTT. It specifies CASRGQGSSPLHF. The V call is TRBV25-1, the J call TRBJ1-6; 9 nucleotides align to TRBD1. The CDR3 sequence is 13 residues long. CDR1 is MGHDK and CDR2 is SYGVNS in the germline V gene. The V gene end was trimmed by 6 bases and the J gene end by 9 bases; junction bases not matched to a gene: 3.

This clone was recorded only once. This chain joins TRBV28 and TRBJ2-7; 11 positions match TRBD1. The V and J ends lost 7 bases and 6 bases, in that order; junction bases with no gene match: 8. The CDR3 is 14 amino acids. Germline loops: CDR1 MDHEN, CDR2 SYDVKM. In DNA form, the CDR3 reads TGTGCCAGCACTCAGGACAGGGGGCGCGCCGAGCAGTACTTC. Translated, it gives CASTQDRGRAEQYF. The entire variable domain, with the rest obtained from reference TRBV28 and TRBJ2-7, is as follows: DVKVTQSSRYLVKRTGEKVFLECVQDMDHENMFWYRQDPGLGLRLIYFSYDVKMKEKGDIPEGYSVSREKKERFSLILESASTNQTSMYLCASTQDRGRAEQYFGPGTRLTVT.

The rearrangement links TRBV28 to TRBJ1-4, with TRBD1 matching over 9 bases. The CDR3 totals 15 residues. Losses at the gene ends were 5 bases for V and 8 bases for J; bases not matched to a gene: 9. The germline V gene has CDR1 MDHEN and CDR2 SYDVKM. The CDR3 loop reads CASSDNRGRREKLFF. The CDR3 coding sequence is TGTGCCAGCAGTGATAACAGGGGGCGTCGGGAAAAACTGTTTTTT.

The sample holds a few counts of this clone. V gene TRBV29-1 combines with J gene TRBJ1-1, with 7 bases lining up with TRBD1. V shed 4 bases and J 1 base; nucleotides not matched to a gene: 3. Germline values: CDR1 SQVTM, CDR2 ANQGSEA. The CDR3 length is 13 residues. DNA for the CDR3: TGCAGCGTTGTGGGACAGTGGAACACTGAAGCTTTCTTT. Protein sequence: CSVVGQWNTEAFF.

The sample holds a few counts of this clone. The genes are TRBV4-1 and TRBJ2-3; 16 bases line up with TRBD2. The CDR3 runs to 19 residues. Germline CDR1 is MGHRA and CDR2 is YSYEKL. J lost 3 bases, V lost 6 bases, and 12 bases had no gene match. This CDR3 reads CASSTSGTSGRAGTDTQYF. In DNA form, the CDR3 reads TGCGCCAGCAGTACATCCGGGACTAGCGGGAGGGCCGGGACAGATACGCAGTATTTT.

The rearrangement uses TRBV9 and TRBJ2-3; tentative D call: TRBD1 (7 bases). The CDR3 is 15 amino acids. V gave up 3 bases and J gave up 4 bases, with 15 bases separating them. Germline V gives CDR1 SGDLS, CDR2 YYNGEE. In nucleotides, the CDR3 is TGTGCCAGCAGCGCCCAGGGGGGTCGACCAGATACGCAGTATTTT. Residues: CASSAQGGRPDTQYF. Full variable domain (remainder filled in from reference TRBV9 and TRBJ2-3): DSGVTQTPKHLITATGQRVTLRCSPRSGDLSVYWYQQSLDQGLQFLIQYYNGEERAKGNILERFSAQQFPDLHSELNLSSLELGDSALYFCASSAQGGRPDTQYFGPGTRLTVL.

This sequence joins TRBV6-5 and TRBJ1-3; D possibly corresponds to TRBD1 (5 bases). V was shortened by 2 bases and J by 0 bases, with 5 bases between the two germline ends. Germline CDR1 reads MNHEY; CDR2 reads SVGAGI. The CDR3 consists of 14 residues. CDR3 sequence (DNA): TGTGCCAGCAGTTACGACAGCTCTGGAAACACCATATATTTT. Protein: CASSYDSSGNTIYF.

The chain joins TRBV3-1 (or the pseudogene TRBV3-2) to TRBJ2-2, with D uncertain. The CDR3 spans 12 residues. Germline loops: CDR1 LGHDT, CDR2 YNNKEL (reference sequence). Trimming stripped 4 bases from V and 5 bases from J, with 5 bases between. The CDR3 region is CASSLRTGELFF. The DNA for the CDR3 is TGTGCCAGCAGCCTTAGAACCGGGGAGCTGTTTTTT.

The CDR3 DNA sequence: TGTGCCAGCAGTGGTGGACAGGGGAATGAAAAACTGTTTTTT. Translation gives CASSGGQGNEKLFF. The chain joins TRBV2 to TRBJ1-4, with 9 bases aligning to TRBD1. The V and J ends lost 4 bases and 5 bases, in that order; junction bases with no gene match: 2. Germline-derived CDR1 and CDR2 are SNHLY and FYNNEI. CDR3 size: 14 residues.

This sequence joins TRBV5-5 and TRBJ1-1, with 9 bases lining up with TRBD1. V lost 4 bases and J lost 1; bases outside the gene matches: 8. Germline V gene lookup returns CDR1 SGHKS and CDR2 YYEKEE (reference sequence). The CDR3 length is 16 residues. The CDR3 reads CASSHPLDRGNTEAFF. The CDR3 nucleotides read TGTGCCAGCAGCCATCCGCTGGACAGGGGGAACACTGAAGCTTTCTTT.

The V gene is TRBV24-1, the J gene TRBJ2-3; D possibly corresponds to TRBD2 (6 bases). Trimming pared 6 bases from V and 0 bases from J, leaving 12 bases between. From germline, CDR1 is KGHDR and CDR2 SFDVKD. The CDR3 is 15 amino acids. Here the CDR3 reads CATSFGRVSTDTQYF. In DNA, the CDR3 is TGTGCCACCAGTTTCGGGAGAGTTAGCACAGATACGCAGTATTTT.

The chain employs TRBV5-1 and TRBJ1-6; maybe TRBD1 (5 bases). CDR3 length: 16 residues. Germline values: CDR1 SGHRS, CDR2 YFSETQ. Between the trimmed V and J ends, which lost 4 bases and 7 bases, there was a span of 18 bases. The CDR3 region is CASSPGGQGRNSPLHF. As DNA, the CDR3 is TGCGCCAGCAGCCCGGGTGGTCAGGGTCGGAATTCACCCCTCCACTTT.

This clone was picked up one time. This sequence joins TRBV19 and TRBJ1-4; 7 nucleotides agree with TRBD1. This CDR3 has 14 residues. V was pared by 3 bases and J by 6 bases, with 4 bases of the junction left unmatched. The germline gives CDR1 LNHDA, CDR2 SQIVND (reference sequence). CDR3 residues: CASSIRQGDEKLFF. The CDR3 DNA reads TGTGCCAGTAGTATCCGCCAGGGGGATGAAAAACTGTTTTTT.

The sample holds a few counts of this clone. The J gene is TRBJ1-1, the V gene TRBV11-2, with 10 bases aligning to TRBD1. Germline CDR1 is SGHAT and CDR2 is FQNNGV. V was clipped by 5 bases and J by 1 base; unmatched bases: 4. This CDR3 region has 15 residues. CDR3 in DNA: TGTGCCAGCAGCGGTGGGACAGGGGAGAACACTGAAGCTTTCTTT. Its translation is CASSGGTGENTEAFF.

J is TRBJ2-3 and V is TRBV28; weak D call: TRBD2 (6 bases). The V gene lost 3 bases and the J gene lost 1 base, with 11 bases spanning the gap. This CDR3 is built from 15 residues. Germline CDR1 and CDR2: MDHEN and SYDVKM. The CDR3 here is CASSFGGTRTDTQYF. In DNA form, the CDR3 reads TGTGCCAGCAGTTTTGGCGGGACCCGCACAGATACGCAGTATTTT.

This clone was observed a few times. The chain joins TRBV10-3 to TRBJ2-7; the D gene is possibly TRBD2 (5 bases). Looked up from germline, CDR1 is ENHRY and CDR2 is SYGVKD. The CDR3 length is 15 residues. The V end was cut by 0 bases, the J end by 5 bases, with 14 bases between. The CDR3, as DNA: TGTGCCATCAGTGAGTCTTCCACCCTCGGGGACGAGCAGTACTTC. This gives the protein CAISESSTLGDEQYF.

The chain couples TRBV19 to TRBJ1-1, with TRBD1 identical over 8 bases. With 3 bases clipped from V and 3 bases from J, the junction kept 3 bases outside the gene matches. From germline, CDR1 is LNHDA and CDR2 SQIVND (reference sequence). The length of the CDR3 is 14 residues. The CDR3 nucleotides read TGTGCCAGTAGTATCAGGGGGCCGGACACTGAAGCTTTCTTT. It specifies CASSIRGPDTEAFF.

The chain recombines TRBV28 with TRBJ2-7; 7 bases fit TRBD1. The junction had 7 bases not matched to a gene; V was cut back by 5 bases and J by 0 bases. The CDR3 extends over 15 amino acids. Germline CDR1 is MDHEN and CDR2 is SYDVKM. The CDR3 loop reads CASSPEGQNSYEQYF. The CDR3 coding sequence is TGTGCCAGCAGTCCAGAGGGACAGAACTCCTACGAGCAGTACTTC.

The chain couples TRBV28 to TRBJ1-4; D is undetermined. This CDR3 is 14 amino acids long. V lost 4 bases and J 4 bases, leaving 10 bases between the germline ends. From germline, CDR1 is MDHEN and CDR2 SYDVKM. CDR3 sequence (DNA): TGTGCCAGCAGTTCGCTAAAACTTAATGAAAAACTGTTTTTT. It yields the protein CASSSLKLNEKLFF.